A single sample gave rise to the 12 T cell receptor beta chains below, sequenced in a study of blood T cell repertoires in COVID-19. The assay was immunoSEQ multiplex PCR, and TCRdb's table has in-frame clones only and misses some. In the table there are under 300,000 clones, 84% of which are singletons. The sample consisted of peripheral blood. All receptors come from a woman aged 40 to 50 who had recovered from COVID-19.

The rearrangement links TRBV2 to TRBJ1-6, with 8 bases fitting TRBD1. Trimming at V came to 8 bases and at J to 6 bases, leaving 6 bases not matched to a gene. Germline-derived CDR1 and CDR2 are SNHLY and FYNNEI. This CDR3 has 14 residues. CDR3 nucleotides: TGTGCCAGCTCTTCGACAGGGGTTAATTCACCCCTCCACTTT. Translating it yields CASSSTGVNSPLHF.

The V and J genes are TRBV12-3 or TRBV12-4 and TRBJ1-2; 7 nucleotides agree with TRBD1. V shed 4 bases and J 4 bases; nucleotides not matched to a gene: 3. The CDR3 runs 13 residues. The DNA for the CDR3 is TGTGCCAGCAGTTCACAGGGGATCTATGGCTACACCTTC. It is translated as CASSSQGIYGYTF.

The chain recombines TRBV28 with TRBJ2-5; D is uncertain. The CDR3 covers 12 residues. V lost 7 bases, J lost 9 bases, and 15 bases lay in between. Per germline, CDR1 MDHEN and CDR2 SYDVKM. CDR3 DNA sequence: TGTGCCAGCACTCAGGCGACCGAAGCCCAGTACTTC. Translation: CASTQATEAQYF.

J is TRBJ2-6 and V is TRBV7-3, with 13 nucleotides matching TRBD2. There are 20 residues in the CDR3. Germline CDR1 reads SGHTA; CDR2 reads FQGTGA. V lost 3 bases and J lost 0; bases outside the gene matches: 8. The CDR3: CASSFTGTSGEFSGANVLTF. CDR3 nucleotide sequence: TGTGCCAGCAGCTTTACCGGGACTAGCGGGGAATTCTCTGGGGCCAACGTCCTGACTTTC.

The V call is TRBV28, the J call TRBJ2-1; D ambiguous. Germline V gene lookup returns CDR1 MDHEN and CDR2 SYDVKM. This CDR3 is built from 12 residues. Trimming cost V 2 bases and J 7 bases, with 6 bases left between them. The CDR3 here is CASSLLLNEQFF. The CDR3 DNA reads as TGTGCCAGCAGTTTACTTCTGAATGAGCAGTTCTTC.

This rearrangement joins TRBV28 to TRBJ1-3; weak D call: TRBD1 (5 bases). The CDR3 has 15 amino acids. Germline-derived CDR1 and CDR2 are MDHEN and SYDVKM. Trimming left V 8 bases short and J 2 bases short, with 16 bases between. The CDR3 DNA reads TGTGCCAGCCTGGGGGGGGAACAGCCTGGAAACACCATATATTTT. Its protein product is CASLGGEQPGNTIYF.

The chain has TRBV12-3 or TRBV12-4 and TRBJ1-4; the D is unclear. V was pared by 8 bases and J by 8 bases, with 12 bases between. The CDR3 is made up of 12 amino acids. CDR3 bases: TGTGCCAGCGGCGGGCCACACGAAAAACTGTTTTTT. Encoded protein: CASGGPHEKLFF.

V usage is TRBV19 and J usage is TRBJ2-3; 8 bases fit TRBD2. The CDR3 is made up of 16 amino acids. V shed 0 bases, J shed 1 base, and the junction held 3 bases outside the gene matches. Germline CDR1 and CDR2: LNHDA and SQIVND (reference sequence). The CDR3 reads CASSIDGGAGTDTQYF. Written as DNA, the CDR3 is TGTGCCAGTAGTATAGACGGGGGGGCCGGCACAGATACGCAGTATTTT.

The V call is TRBV30, the J call TRBJ1-5; 12 positions agree with TRBD1. Germline V gene sequence: CDR1 GTSNPN, CDR2 SVGIG (reference sequence). This CDR3 is built from 17 residues. The ends lost 2 bases at V and 2 bases at J; junction bases unmatched: 7. CDR3 bases: TGTGCCTGGAGTTGGGACAGGGGGCGCGAGGGCAATCAGCCCCAGCATTTT. Encoded protein: CAWSWDRGREGNQPQHF.

V usage is TRBV7-2 and J usage is TRBJ2-7; 9 bases are shared with TRBD2. Germline CDR1 SGHTA, CDR2 FQGNSA. V dropped 5 bases and J dropped 0; count of bases not matched to a gene: 11. The CDR3 consists of 17 residues. This chain's CDR3 is CASSPTIAGAYSYEQYF. Written as DNA, the CDR3 is TGTGCCAGCAGCCCAACCATAGCGGGGGCCTACTCCTACGAGCAGTACTTC.

The chain recombines TRBV5-5 with TRBJ2-1; the match to TRBD2 covers 9 bases. CDR3 size: 15 residues. J lost 8 bases, V lost 0 bases, and 6 bases had no gene match. Germline values: CDR1 SGHKS, CDR2 YYEKEE (reference sequence). CDR3: CASSLGGLAVDEQFF. DNA for the CDR3: TGTGCCAGCAGCTTGGGGGGACTAGCAGTCGATGAGCAGTTCTTC.

This clone was observed a few times. The gene calls are TRBV29-1 and TRBJ1-4; perhaps TRBD1 as D (5 bases). Germline loops: CDR1 SQVTM, CDR2 ANQGSEA. V was trimmed by 0 bases and J by 7 bases, leaving 12 bases between them. The CDR3 has 14 residues. CDR3 loop: CSVEDPAGGEKLFF. The CDR3 DNA is TGCAGCGTTGAAGATCCAGCCGGGGGTGAAAAACTGTTTTTT. The full variable domain, completed using reference TRBV29-1 and TRBJ1-4, is SAVISQKPSRDICQRGTSLTIQCQVDSQVTMMFWYRQQPGQSLTLIATANQGSEATYESGFVIDKFPISRPNLTFSTLTVSNMSPEDSSIYLCSVEDPAGGEKLFFGSGTQLSVL.